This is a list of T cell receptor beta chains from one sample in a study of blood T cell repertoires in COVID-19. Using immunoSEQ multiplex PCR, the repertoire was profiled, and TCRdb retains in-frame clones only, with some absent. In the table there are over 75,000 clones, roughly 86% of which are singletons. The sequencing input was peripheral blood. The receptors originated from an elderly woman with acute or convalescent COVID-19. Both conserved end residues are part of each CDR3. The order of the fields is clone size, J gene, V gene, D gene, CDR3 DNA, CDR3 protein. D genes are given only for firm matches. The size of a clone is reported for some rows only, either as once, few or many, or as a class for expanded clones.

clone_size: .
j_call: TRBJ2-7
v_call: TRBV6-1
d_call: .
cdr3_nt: TGTGCCAGCAGTGAATGGGAGGTATACGAGCAGTACTTC
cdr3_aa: CASSEWEVYEQYF

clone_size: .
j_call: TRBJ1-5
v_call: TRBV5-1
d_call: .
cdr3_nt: TGCGCCAGCAGCTTGGGGGGAGACCCCAGTCAGCCCCAGCATTTT
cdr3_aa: CASSLGGDPSQPQHF

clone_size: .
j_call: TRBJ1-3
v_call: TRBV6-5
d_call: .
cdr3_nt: TGTGCCAGCAGGCCCGGGGGGGCTTACGGAAACACCATATATTTT
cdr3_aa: CASRPGGAYGNTIYF

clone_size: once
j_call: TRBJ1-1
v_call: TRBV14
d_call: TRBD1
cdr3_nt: TGTGCCAGCATCAAAAAGCGAGGGGGCCCCCGGGGGTGGACTGAAGCTTTCTTT
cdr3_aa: CASIKKRGGPRGWTEAFF

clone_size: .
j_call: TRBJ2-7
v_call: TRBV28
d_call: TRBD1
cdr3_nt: TGTGCCAGCAGCCGCGCACAGGGGACCTACGAGCAGTACTTC
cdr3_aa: CASSRAQGTYEQYF

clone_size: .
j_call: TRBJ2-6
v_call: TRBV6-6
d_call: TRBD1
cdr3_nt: TGTGCCAGCAGTCCCACAGGGGTCGGGGCCAACGTCCTGACTTTC
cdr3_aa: CASSPTGVGANVLTF

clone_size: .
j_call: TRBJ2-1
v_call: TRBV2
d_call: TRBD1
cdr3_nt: TGTGCCAGCAGCCCTACAGGGGTTGATGAGCAGTTCTTC
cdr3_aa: CASSPTGVDEQFF

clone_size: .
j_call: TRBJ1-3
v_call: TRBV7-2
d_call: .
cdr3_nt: TGTGCCAGCATCGGCCCGCCGGGCTCTGGAAACACCATATATTTT
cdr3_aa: CASIGPPGSGNTIYF

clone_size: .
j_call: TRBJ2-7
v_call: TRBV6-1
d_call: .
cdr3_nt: TGTGCCAGCAGTGACAGGGCCTACGAGCAGTACTTC
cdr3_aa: CASSDRAYEQYF

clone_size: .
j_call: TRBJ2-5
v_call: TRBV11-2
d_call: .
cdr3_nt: TGTGCCAGCAGGACGTCGGGACAACAAGAGACCCAGTACTTC
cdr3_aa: CASRTSGQQETQYF

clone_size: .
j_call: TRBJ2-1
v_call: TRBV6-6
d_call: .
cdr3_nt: TGTGCCTCGGGAACCAATGAGCAGTTCTTC
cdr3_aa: CASGTNEQFF

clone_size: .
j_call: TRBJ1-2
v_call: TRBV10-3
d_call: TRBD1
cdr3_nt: TGTGCCATCAGAGGGGGCGGACAGGGAGACTATGGCTACACCTTC
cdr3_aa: CAIRGGGQGDYGYTF

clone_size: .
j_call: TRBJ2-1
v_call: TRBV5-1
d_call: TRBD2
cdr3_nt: TGCGCCAGCAGCGTTAGCGGGGGGCTAAACAATGAGCAGTTCTTC
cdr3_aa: CASSVSGGLNNEQFF

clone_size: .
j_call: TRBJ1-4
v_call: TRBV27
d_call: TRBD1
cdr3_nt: TGTGCCAGCAGTTCCCGGACAGGGAGGAGGGAAAAACTGTTTTTT
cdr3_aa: CASSSRTGRREKLFF

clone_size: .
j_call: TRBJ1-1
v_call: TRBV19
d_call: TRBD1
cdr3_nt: TGTGCCAGTAGTATGACAGGGGGGTTAGCTTTCTTT
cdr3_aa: CASSMTGGLAFF

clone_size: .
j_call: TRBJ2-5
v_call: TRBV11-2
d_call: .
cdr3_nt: TGTGCCAGCAGCATGGAGGGCGGGACCCAGTACTTC
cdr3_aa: CASSMEGGTQYF

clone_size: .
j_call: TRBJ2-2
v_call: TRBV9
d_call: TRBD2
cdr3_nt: TGTGCCAGCAGCGCCGCGGGGGGGAACACCGGGGAGCTGTTTTTT
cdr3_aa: CASSAAGGNTGELFF

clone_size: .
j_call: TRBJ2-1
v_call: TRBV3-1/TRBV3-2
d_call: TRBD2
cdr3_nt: TGTGCCAGCAGCCAAGTGAACCCTAGCGGGGGGGCCTCGCAGTTCTTC
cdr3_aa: CASSQVNPSGGASQFF

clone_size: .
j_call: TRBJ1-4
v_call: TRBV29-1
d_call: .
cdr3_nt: TGCAGCGTGGGGGGGGATCCTAATGAAAAACTGTTTTTT
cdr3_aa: CSVGGDPNEKLFF

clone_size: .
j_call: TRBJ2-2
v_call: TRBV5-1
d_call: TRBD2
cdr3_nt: TGCGCCAGCAGCTTGATGGGAAGCGGGAGGACCGGGGAGCTGTTTTTT
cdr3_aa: CASSLMGSGRTGELFF

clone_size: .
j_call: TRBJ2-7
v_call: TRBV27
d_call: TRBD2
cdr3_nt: TGTGCCAGCAGTCCCCGGACTAGCGGGATCAACGAGCAGTACTTC
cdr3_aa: CASSPRTSGINEQYF

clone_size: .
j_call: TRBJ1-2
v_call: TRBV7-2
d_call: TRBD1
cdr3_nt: TGTGCCAGCAGCTCCGGACAGGGGGGAGGCTACACCTTC
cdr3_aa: CASSSGQGGGYTF

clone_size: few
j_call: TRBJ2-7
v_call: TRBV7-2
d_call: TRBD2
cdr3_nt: TGTGCCAGCAGCTTCACTAGCGGATCCTACGAGCAGTACTTC
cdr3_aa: CASSFTSGSYEQYF

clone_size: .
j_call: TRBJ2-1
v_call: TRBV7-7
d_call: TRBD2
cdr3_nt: TGTGCTAGCAGCTTGACTAGCGGGAGGGAGTATGAGCAGTTCTTC
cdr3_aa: CASSLTSGREYEQFF

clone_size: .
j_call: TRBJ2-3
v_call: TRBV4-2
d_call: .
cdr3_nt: TGTGCCAGCAGCCAAGAGGGGCCGGGGGCAGATACGCAGTATTTT
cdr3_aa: CASSQEGPGADTQYF

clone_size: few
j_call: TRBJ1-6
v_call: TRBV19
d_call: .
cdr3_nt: TGTGCCAGTACCCCCAAGCGAAATTCACCCCTCCACTTT
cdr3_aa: CASTPKRNSPLHF

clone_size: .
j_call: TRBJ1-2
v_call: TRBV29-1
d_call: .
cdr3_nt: TGCAGCGTTGTCGGGGGAGAAGGTTACTATGGCTACACCTTC
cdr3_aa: CSVVGGEGYYGYTF

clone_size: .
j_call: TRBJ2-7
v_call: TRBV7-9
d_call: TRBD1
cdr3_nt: TGTGCCAGCAGCTTAGGACAGGGAAAGGACGAGCAGTACTTC
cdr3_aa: CASSLGQGKDEQYF